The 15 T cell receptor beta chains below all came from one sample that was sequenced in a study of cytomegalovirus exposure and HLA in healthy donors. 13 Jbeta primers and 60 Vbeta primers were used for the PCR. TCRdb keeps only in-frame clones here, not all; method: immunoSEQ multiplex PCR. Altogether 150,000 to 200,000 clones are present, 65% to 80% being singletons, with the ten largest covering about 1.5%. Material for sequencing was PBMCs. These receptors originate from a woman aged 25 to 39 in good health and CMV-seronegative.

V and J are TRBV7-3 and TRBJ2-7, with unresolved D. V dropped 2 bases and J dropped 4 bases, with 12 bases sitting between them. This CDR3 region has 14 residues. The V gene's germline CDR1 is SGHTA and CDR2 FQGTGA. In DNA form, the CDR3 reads TGTGCCAGCAGCTTAGTAGGCGGTTCTTACGAGCAGTACTTC. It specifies CASSLVGGSYEQYF.

This CDR3 is CASSWTGEDYEQYF. In DNA, the CDR3 is TGTGCCAGCAGTTGGACGGGAGAGGACTACGAGCAGTACTTC. The V and J genes are TRBV27 and TRBJ2-7; D perhaps matches TRBD2 (6 bases). V shed 4 bases and J shed 3 bases, with 13 bases lying between them. The CDR3 runs to 14 residues. Per germline, CDR1 MNHEY and CDR2 SMNVEV (reference sequence).

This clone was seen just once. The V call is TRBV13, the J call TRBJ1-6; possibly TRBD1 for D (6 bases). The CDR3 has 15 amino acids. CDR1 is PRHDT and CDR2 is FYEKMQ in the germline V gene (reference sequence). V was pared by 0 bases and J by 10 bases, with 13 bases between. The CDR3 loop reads CASSLGVGGASPLHF. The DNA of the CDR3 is TGTGCCAGCAGCTTAGGGGTTGGGGGCGCGTCACCCCTCCACTTT.

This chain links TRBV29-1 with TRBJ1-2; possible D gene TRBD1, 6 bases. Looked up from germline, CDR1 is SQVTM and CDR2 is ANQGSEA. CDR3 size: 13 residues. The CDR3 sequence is CGAGQGTTRKDTF. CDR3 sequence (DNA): TGCGGCGCCGGCCAGGGGACTACCCGAAAGGACACCTTC.

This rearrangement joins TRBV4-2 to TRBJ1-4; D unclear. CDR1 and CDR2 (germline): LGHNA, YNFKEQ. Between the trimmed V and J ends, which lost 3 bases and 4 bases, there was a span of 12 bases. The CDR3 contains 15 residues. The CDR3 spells CASSQEDNLNEKLFF. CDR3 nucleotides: TGTGCCAGCAGCCAGGAAGACAACCTTAATGAAAAACTGTTTTTT.

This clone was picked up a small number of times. This chain's CDR3 is CASSSRRQAKNIQYF. The CDR3 coding sequence is TGTGCCAGCAGCTCCCGTAGACAAGCCAAAAACATTCAGTACTTC. V is TRBV11-2 and J is TRBJ2-4, with D uncertain. V lost 4 bases, J lost 0 bases, and 10 bases lay in between. The CDR3 sequence is 15 residues long. Germline values: CDR1 SGHAT, CDR2 FQNNGV. Filled out from reference TRBV11-2 and TRBJ2-4, the complete variable domain reads EAGVAQSPRYKIIEKRQSVAFWCNPISGHATLYWYQQILGQGPKLLIQFQNNGVVDDSQLPKDRFSAERLKGVDSTLKIQPAKLEDSAVYLCASSSRRQAKNIQYFGAGTRLSVL.

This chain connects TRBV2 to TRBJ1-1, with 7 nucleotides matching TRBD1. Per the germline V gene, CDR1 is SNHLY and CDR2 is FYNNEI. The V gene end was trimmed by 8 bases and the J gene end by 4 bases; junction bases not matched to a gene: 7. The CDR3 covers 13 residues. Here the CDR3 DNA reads TGTGCCAGCTCGGAGGCAGGGGGCACTGAAGCTTTCTTT. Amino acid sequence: CASSEAGGTEAFF.

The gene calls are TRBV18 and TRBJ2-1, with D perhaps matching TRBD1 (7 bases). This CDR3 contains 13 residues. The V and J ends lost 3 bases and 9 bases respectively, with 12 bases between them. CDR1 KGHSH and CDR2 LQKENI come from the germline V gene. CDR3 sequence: CASSPGTAGEQFF. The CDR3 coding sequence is TGTGCCAGCTCACCGGGGACAGCGGGTGAGCAGTTCTTC.

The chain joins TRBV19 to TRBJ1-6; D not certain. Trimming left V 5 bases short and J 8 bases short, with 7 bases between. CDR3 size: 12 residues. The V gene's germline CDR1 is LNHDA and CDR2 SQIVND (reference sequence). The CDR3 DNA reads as TGTGCCAGTAGTCTTCGGGATTCACCCCTCCACTTT. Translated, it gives CASSLRDSPLHF.

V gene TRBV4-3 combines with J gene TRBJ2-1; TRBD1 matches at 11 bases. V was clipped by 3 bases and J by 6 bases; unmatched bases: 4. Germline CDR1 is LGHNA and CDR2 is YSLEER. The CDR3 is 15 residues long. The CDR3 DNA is TGCGCCAGCAGCCACGGGACAGGGGGGAGCAATGAGCAGTTCTTC. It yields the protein CASSHGTGGSNEQFF.

The CDR3 region is CASSEGQGSYGYTF. The CDR3 DNA reads as TGTGCCAGCAGCGAGGGACAGGGGAGTTATGGCTACACCTTC. The rearrangement joins TRBV5-4 to TRBJ1-2; 10 bases agree with TRBD1. The V and J ends lost 4 bases and 5 bases, in that order; junction bases with no gene match: 5. Germline CDR1 reads SGHNT; CDR2 reads YYREEE (reference sequence). CDR3 length: 14 residues.

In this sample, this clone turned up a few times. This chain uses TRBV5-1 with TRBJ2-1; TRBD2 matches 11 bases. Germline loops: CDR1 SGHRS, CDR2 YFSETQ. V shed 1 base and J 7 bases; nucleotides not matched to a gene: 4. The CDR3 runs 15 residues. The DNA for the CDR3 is TGCGCCAGCAGCTTGTTGCCTAGCGGGGGGAATGAGCAGTTCTTC. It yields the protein CASSLLPSGGNEQFF.

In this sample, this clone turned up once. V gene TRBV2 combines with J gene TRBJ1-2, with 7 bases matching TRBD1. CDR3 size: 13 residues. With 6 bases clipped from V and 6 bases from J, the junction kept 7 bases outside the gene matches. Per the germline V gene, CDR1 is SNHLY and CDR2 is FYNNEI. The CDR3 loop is CASSRDSSDGYTF. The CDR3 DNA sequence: TGTGCCAGCAGCCGGGACAGTTCGGATGGCTACACCTTC.

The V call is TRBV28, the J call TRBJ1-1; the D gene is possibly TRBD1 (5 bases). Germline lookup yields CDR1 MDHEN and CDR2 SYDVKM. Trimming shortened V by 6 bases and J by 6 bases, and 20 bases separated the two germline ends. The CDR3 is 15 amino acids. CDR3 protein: CASSWAGRVGSEAFF. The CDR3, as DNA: TGTGCCAGCAGCTGGGCAGGGAGGGTCGGATCTGAAGCTTTCTTT.

In DNA form, the CDR3 reads TGTGCCTGGAGTGAACTTGCACCGAGCTCTGGAAACACCATATATTTT. Residues: CAWSELAPSSGNTIYF. The chain employs TRBV30 and TRBJ1-3; no definite D call. V was shortened by 1 base and J by 0 bases, with 13 bases between the two germline ends. Looked up from germline, CDR1 is GTSNPN and CDR2 is SVGIG (reference sequence). The CDR3 contains 16 residues.